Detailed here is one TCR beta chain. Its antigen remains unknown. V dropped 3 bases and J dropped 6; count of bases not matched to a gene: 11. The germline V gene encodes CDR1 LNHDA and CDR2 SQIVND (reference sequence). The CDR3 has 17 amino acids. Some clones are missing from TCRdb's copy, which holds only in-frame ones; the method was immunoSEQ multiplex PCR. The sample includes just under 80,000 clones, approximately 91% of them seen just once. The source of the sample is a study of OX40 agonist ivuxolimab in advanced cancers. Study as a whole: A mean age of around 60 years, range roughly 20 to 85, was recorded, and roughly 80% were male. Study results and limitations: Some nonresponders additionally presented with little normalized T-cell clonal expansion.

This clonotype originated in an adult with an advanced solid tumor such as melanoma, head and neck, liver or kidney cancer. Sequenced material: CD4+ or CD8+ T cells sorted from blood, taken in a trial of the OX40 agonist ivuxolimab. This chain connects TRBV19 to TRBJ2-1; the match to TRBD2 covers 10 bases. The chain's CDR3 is CASSIGIPSGRSNEQFF. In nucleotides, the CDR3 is TGTGCCAGTAGTATTGGAATCCCTAGCGGGAGATCCAATGAGCAGTTCTTC.